Presented here are 5 T cell receptor beta chains from one specimen sequenced in a study of T cells after yellow fever vaccination. TCRdb used MiXCR to reprocess the 5' RACE reads, holding one entry per CDR3 protein. The data contain 110,000 to 150,000 distinct CDR3 sequences, less than 8.5% of them seen just once; the ten biggest clones take up approximately 0.59%. Material: CD4+ T cells sorted from PBMCs, obtained 10 days after the yellow fever booster vaccination. These TCRs come from a young man who received the YFV17D yellow fever vaccine.

V usage is TRBV7-2 and J usage is TRBJ2-7; 11 bases match TRBD2. The germline V gene encodes CDR1 SGHTA and CDR2 FQGNSA. Losses at the gene ends were 5 bases for V and 6 bases for J; bases not matched to a gene: 12. This CDR3 has 16 residues. The CDR3: CASSSAGTSGAREQYF. The CDR3, as DNA: TGTGCCAGCAGCAGCGCCGGGACTAGCGGAGCCCGCGAGCAGTACTTC.

There are many counts of this clonotype. The chain joins TRBV10-3 to TRBJ1-1; the D gene is possibly TRBD1 (6 bases). The germline V gene encodes CDR1 ENHRY and CDR2 SYGVKD. This CDR3 is built from 14 residues. The V end lost 9 bases, the J end lost 1 base, and 15 bases lay between the germline ends. CDR3 coding DNA: TGTGCCATAAGGCAGGGGACTGGGAACACTGAAGCTTTCTTT. Its translation: CAIRQGTGNTEAFF.

This clonotype was observed a handful of times. This chain uses TRBV10-3 with TRBJ2-7, with 7 nucleotides matching TRBD2. V was clipped by 3 bases and J by 4 bases; unmatched bases: 6. The CDR3 is 14 residues long. Germline V gene data show CDR1 as ENHRY and CDR2 as SYGVKD. CDR3 sequence (DNA): TGTGCCATCAGTGAAACGGGAGGTATTTACGAGCAGTACTTC. Translated: CAISETGGIYEQYF.

There are many counts of this clonotype. The rearrangement uses TRBV11-2 and TRBJ2-5, with 8 bases lining up with TRBD2. V lost 2 bases to trimming and J lost 0 bases; unmatched junction nucleotides: 11. CDR1 and CDR2 (germline): SGHAT, FQNNGV. The CDR3 is made up of 18 amino acids. In nucleotides, the CDR3 is TGTGCCAGCAGCTTATTGAGGTTGACTAGCGTAAACCAAGAGACCCAGTACTTC. Its translation: CASSLLRLTSVNQETQYF.

This clonotype came up many times. The CDR3 DNA is TGCAGTGCTAGTTCCCAGCGGGGCTACAATGAGCAGTTCTTC. The encoded protein is CSASSQRGYNEQFF. This chain joins TRBV20-1 and TRBJ2-1; TRBD2 matches at 7 bases. Per the germline V gene, CDR1 is DFQATT and CDR2 is SNEGSKA (reference sequence). V lost 3 bases and J lost 3; bases outside the gene matches: 5. The CDR3 runs 14 residues.